A single sample is the source of the 30 T cell receptor beta chains below, sequenced in a study of shared clonotypes between healthy human individuals. Sequencing was performed with immunoSEQ multiplex PCR; in TCRdb, only in-frame clones are kept and a portion is missing. The sample has about 1 million clones; roughly 74% are singletons. What was sequenced was memory CD4+ T cells from PBMCs. As to subset: CD45RA-negative fraction. Source of these receptors: a young man in good health. Some clones in this sample may be carry-over from other donors' samples.

The chain employs TRBV6-1 and TRBJ1-2, with 7 nucleotides matching TRBD1. The CDR3 is 13 amino acids. CDR1 is MNHNS, CDR2 SASEGT, per germline. The V and J ends lost 8 bases and 7 bases, in that order; junction bases with no gene match: 10. The CDR3: CASGRGGEFGYTF. The CDR3 DNA is TGTGCCAGCGGGAGAGGGGGCGAGTTTGGCTACACCTTC.

V gene TRBV27 combines with J gene TRBJ2-2; a possible D gene is TRBD1 (6 bases). Germline CDR1 reads MNHEY; CDR2 reads SMNVEV (reference sequence). The CDR3 is 15 amino acids. Trimming cost V 6 bases and J 2 bases, with 13 bases left between them. The CDR3 DNA sequence: TGTGCCAGCAGACTCGACAGGCTAAACACCGGGGAGCTGTTTTTT. Its translation: CASRLDRLNTGELFF.

With respect to this clone: The same CDR3 also results from other DNA sequences found in this sample. The gene calls are TRBV5-1 and TRBJ1-2; TRBD1 matches at 9 bases. CDR1 is SGHRS and CDR2 is YFSETQ in the germline V gene. The CDR3 sequence is 14 residues long. V was clipped by 4 bases and J by 4 bases; unmatched bases: 5. The CDR3 sequence is CASSLDRGGYGYTF. The CDR3 region has the DNA TGCGCCAGCAGCCTGGACAGGGGTGGCTATGGCTACACCTTC.

The chain links TRBV21-1 to TRBJ2-1; no DNA check was done on the table's D call, TRBD2. TRBV21-1 counts as a pseudogene. There are 15 residues in the CDR3. DNA for the CDR3: TGTGCCAGCAGCAAAGTTCCTAGCGGGTCGAATGAGCAGTTCTTC. Translating it yields CASSKVPSGSNEQFF.

The V call is TRBV5-4, the J call TRBJ1-3; 7 bases match TRBD1. CDR1 is SGHNT and CDR2 is YYREEE in the germline V gene (reference sequence). With 4 bases clipped from V and 2 bases from J, the junction kept 12 bases outside the gene matches. The CDR3 totals 17 residues. Here the CDR3 reads CASSRGGTDPAGNTIYF. The CDR3 region has the DNA TGTGCCAGCAGCAGAGGCGGGACAGACCCCGCTGGAAACACCATATATTTT. Using reference TRBV5-4 and TRBJ1-3 for the parts outside the CDR3, the full variable domain is ETGVTQSPTHLIKTRGQQVTLRCSSQSGHNTVSWYQQALGQGPQFIFQYYREEENGRGNFPPRFSGLQFPNYSSELNVNALELDDSALYLCASSRGGTDPAGNTIYFGEGSWLTVV.

With respect to this clone: Additional DNA sequences in this sample encode the identical CDR3. The chain employs TRBV20-1 and TRBJ1-6; the D is unclear. The CDR3 runs to 11 residues. Germline CDR1 is DFQATT and CDR2 is SNEGSKA (reference sequence). V lost 1 base and J 7 bases, leaving 2 bases between the germline ends. The CDR3 nucleotides read TGCAGTGCTAGAGGGAATTCACCCCTCCACTTT. Its protein is CSARGNSPLHF.

The chain links TRBV6-4 to TRBJ2-2, with unresolved D. V lost 5 bases and J 2 bases, leaving 9 bases between the germline ends. Germline V gene sequence: CDR1 MRHNA, CDR2 SNTAGT. The CDR3 is 14 residues long. In nucleotides, the CDR3 is TGTGCCAGCAGTTGGGCCCCTAACACCGGGGAGCTGTTTTTT. This encodes CASSWAPNTGELFF.

This clone was seen more than once but under ten times. This chain connects TRBV5-8 to TRBJ2-1; 10 bases are a match to TRBD2. The CDR3 length is 17 residues. The germline V gene encodes CDR1 SGHTS and CDR2 YDEGEE. J was trimmed by 3 bases and V by 4 bases; bases with no gene match: 10. CDR3 nucleotide sequence: TGTGCCAGCAGCAGGGGTAGGACTAGCGGTAACTACAATGAGCAGTTCTTC. The encoded protein is CASSRGRTSGNYNEQFF.

This clone appeared once. The chain carries TRBV6-6 and TRBJ2-5; 7 nucleotides match TRBD1. Per germline, CDR1 MNHNY and CDR2 SVGAGI (reference sequence). The CDR3 is 13 amino acids. V trimming: 5 bases; J trimming: 5 bases; junction bases outside the gene matches: 5. CDR3 nucleotides: TGTGCCAGCAGTACTTACAGGGGCGAGACCCAGTACTTC. Residues: CASSTYRGETQYF.

This clone turned up a few times. Other DNA sequences from this sample encode an identical CDR3 as well. The V call is TRBV5-4, the J call TRBJ2-1; the match to TRBD2 covers 10 bases. V was clipped by 5 bases and J by 4 bases; unmatched bases: 3. This CDR3 is 14 amino acids long. CDR1 and CDR2 (germline): SGHNT, YYREEE (reference sequence). This CDR3 is CASRRTSGYNEQFF. For the CDR3, the DNA is TGTGCCAGCAGGAGGACTAGCGGATACAATGAGCAGTTCTTC.

V usage is TRBV10-3 and J usage is TRBJ2-7; 8 nucleotides align to TRBD2. CDR1 ENHRY and CDR2 SYGVKD come from the germline V gene. V shed 2 bases and J 5 bases; nucleotides not matched to a gene: 2. The CDR3 spans 13 residues. CDR3 DNA sequence: TGTGCCATCAGTGAGACGGGGGGGGACGAGCAGTACTTC. This codes for CAISETGGDEQYF.

This clone came up once. The V gene is TRBV18, the J gene TRBJ1-2, with D perhaps TRBD1 (6 bases). Trimming took off 3 bases at V and 1 base at J, with 9 bases between the two ends. CDR1 and CDR2 (germline): KGHSH, LQKENI. The length of the CDR3 is 14 residues. CDR3: CASSPGTNNYGYTF. CDR3 nucleotide sequence: TGTGCCAGCTCACCCGGGACAAATAACTATGGCTACACCTTC.

This clone was picked up one time. The CDR3 region has the DNA TGTGCCAGCAGCACCACCTCGGTGTGGACGGGCTACACCTTC. It codes for CASSTTSVWTGYTF. The chain carries TRBV7-2 and TRBJ1-2; D is uncertain. CDR3 length: 14 amino acids. CDR1 is SGHTA, CDR2 FQGNSA, per germline. Trimming pared 5 bases from V and 8 bases from J, leaving 18 bases between.

With respect to this clone: Other DNA sequences in this specimen translate into the identical CDR3. The chain links TRBV5-6 to TRBJ1-1; no definite D call. The CDR3 loop spans 13 amino acids. Trimming took off 4 bases at V and 0 bases at J, with 7 bases between the two ends. In germline, CDR1 is SGHDT, CDR2 YYEEEE. CDR3 DNA sequence: TGTGCCAGCAGCCTCCGAGTGAACACTGAAGCTTTCTTT. Its protein product is CASSLRVNTEAFF.

V gene TRBV7-9 combines with J gene TRBJ2-7, with TRBD1 matching 8 bases. Germline lookup yields CDR1 SEHNR and CDR2 FQNEAQ (reference sequence). The CDR3 consists of 14 residues. V lost 2 bases and J lost 0; bases outside the gene matches: 0. The CDR3 DNA sequence: TGTGCCAGCAGCTTACAGGGGGCCTCCTACGAGCAGTACTTC. This sequence encodes CASSLQGASYEQYF.

The chain employs TRBV7-3 and TRBJ2-1; 7 positions agree with TRBD1. The germline V gene encodes CDR1 SGHTA and CDR2 FQGTGA. Trimming at V came to 0 bases and at J to 3 bases, leaving 2 bases not matched to a gene. This CDR3 is 15 amino acids long. The CDR3 DNA sequence: TGTGCCAGCAGCTTAACTCCAGGGGGCTACAATGAGCAGTTCTTC. Amino acid sequence: CASSLTPGGYNEQFF.

J is TRBJ2-7 and V is TRBV5-1; TRBD1 matches at 9 bases. The CDR3 totals 16 residues. CDR1 SGHRS and CDR2 YFSETQ come from the germline V gene. V dropped 4 bases and J dropped 1; count of bases not matched to a gene: 9. CDR3 DNA: TGCGCCAGCAGCCCGAGAGTGGGGACAGGGTCCTACGAGCAGTACTTC. Protein: CASSPRVGTGSYEQYF.

V usage is TRBV5-1 and J usage is TRBJ1-2, with a tentative D call TRBD1 (5 bases). The CDR3 spans 15 residues. The V end lost 2 bases, the J end lost 7 bases, and 18 bases lay between the germline ends. Germline CDR1 reads SGHRS; CDR2 reads YFSETQ. CDR3 nucleotide sequence: TGCGCCAGCAGCTTAACTGGGGACGGCTCGAGTGGCTACACCTTC. It specifies CASSLTGDGSSGYTF.

The J gene is TRBJ1-1, the V gene TRBV6-1; maybe TRBD1 (5 bases). V was cut by 1 base and J by 4 bases, with 13 bases left in between. Germline values: CDR1 MNHNS, CDR2 SASEGT. The CDR3 runs to 15 residues. The CDR3 loop reads CASSEGQGWGTEAFF. CDR3 nucleotides: TGTGCCAGCAGTGAAGGGCAGGGTTGGGGCACTGAAGCTTTCTTT.

The genes are TRBV5-1 and TRBJ2-7; 10 nucleotides agree with TRBD2. Germline lookup yields CDR1 SGHRS and CDR2 YFSETQ. V was clipped by 4 bases and J by 6 bases; unmatched bases: 10. The CDR3 is 15 amino acids. CDR3 protein: CASSPPSGSSSEQYF. The CDR3 nucleotides read TGCGCCAGCAGCCCACCTAGCGGGAGCTCGAGCGAGCAGTACTTC. Together with reference TRBV5-1 and TRBJ2-7, the CDR3 gives the full variable domain: KAGVTQTPRYLIKTRGQQVTLSCSPISGHRSVSWYQQTPGQGLQFLFEYFSETQRNKGNFPGRFSGRQFSNSRSEMNVSTLELGDSALYLCASSPPSGSSSEQYFGPGTRLTVT.

This rearrangement joins TRBV18 to TRBJ2-1; 7 bases map to TRBD2. Germline V gene data show CDR1 as KGHSH and CDR2 as LQKENI. Trimming cost V 3 bases and J 8 bases; bases outside gene matches: 10. CDR3 length: 15 amino acids. Here the CDR3 DNA reads TGTGCCAGCTCACCGCGGCGACTAGCTTTCTATGAGCAGTTCTTC. It yields the protein CASSPRRLAFYEQFF.

This clone was seen only a few times. The chain is built from TRBV27 and TRBJ2-2; 7 nucleotides match TRBD1. Germline V gene data show CDR1 as MNHEY and CDR2 as SMNVEV (reference sequence). This CDR3 contains 17 residues. With 6 bases clipped from V and 2 bases from J, the junction kept 12 bases outside the gene matches. CDR3 in amino acids: CASRELLGQTNTGELFF. In nucleotides, the CDR3 is TGTGCCAGCAGGGAATTGCTGGGACAGACCAACACCGGGGAGCTGTTTTTT.

This clone turned up a few times. The V and J genes are TRBV6-5 and TRBJ1-2, with no clear D. The CDR3 covers 11 residues. Trimming took 5 bases from V and 9 from J, leaving 10 bases between them. CDR1 MNHEY and CDR2 SVGAGI come from the germline V gene. This chain's CDR3 is CASSMGSSYTF. CDR3 nucleotides: TGTGCCAGCAGTATGGGCTCGAGCTACACCTTC.

V and J are TRBV15 and TRBJ1-5, with 7 positions matching TRBD1. Per the germline V gene, CDR1 is LNHNV and CDR2 is YYDKDF (reference sequence). Trimming cost V 5 bases and J 1 base; bases outside gene matches: 8. The CDR3 runs to 16 residues. This chain's CDR3 is CATSGLQGRSNQPQHF. The CDR3 DNA reads as TGTGCCACCAGCGGATTACAGGGGAGAAGCAATCAGCCCCAGCATTTT.

V and J are TRBV19 and TRBJ1-5; perhaps TRBD1 as D (6 bases). This CDR3 is 16 amino acids long. Germline V CDR1 and CDR2: LNHDA, SQIVND (reference sequence). Trimming cost V 5 bases and J 1 base, with 15 bases left between them. The CDR3 coding sequence is TGTGCCAGTAGTCCCTTAGGGGGGAAAAGCAATCAGCCCCAGCATTTT. Translating it yields CASSPLGGKSNQPQHF.

As for this clone: Different DNA sequences within this sample yield the same CDR3. The genes are TRBV30 and TRBJ2-5, with 9 bases lining up with TRBD1. CDR1 is GTSNPN and CDR2 is SVGIG in the germline V gene (reference sequence). The J segment lost 5 bases and the V segment lost 5 bases, leaving 0 bases of the junction unmatched. The length of the CDR3 is 11 residues. CDR3 amino acids: CAWGTGETQYF. The CDR3 DNA reads TGTGCCTGGGGGACAGGGGAGACCCAGTACTTC.

The chain has TRBV9 and TRBJ1-4; D gene uncertain. Germline-derived CDR1 and CDR2 are SGDLS and YYNGEE. Trimming removed 3 bases at V and 0 bases at J, with 9 bases between. There are 15 residues in the CDR3. The CDR3 bases are TGTGCCAGCAGCGGTACAGCGACAACTAATGAAAAACTGTTTTTT. This encodes CASSGTATTNEKLFF.

The V and J genes are TRBV29-1 and TRBJ1-1; 8 bases match TRBD1. With 6 bases clipped from V and 0 bases from J, the junction kept 9 bases outside the gene matches. CDR1 and CDR2 from the germline V gene are SQVTM and ANQGSEA. The CDR3 is 15 amino acids. This CDR3 is CSVSQGAGMNTEAFF. CDR3 nucleotide sequence: TGCAGCGTAAGCCAGGGGGCTGGGATGAACACTGAAGCTTTCTTT.

Only a few counts were recorded for this clone. A much bigger clone sits one base away, suggesting this may be a read error. The identical CDR3 is also encoded by other nucleotide sequences in the sample. The gene calls are TRBV9 and TRBJ1-5; 8 nucleotides agree with TRBD1. Germline CDR1 is SGDLS and CDR2 is YYNGEE. This CDR3 region has 13 residues. Losses at the gene ends were 3 bases for V and 4 bases for J; bases not matched to a gene: 0. The CDR3 is CASSGTGNQPQHF. The CDR3 DNA reads TGTGCCAGCAGCGGGACAGGGAATCAGCCCCAGCATTTT.

The chain combines TRBV28 with TRBJ1-1, with D perhaps TRBD1 (5 bases). Germline V gives CDR1 MDHEN, CDR2 SYDVKM. This CDR3 is 14 amino acids long. The germline V and J ends were trimmed by 6 bases and 4 bases, with 15 bases remaining between them. The DNA of the CDR3 is TGTGCCAGCAGCATTAGGGGACGGGGCACTGAAGCTTTCTTT. This codes for CASSIRGRGTEAFF.